This T cell receptor (beta chain) is drawn from a study of OX40 agonist ivuxolimab in advanced cancers. Concerning the study at large: Ivuxolimab was a fully human IgG2 agonistic monoclonal antibody targeting the costimulatory receptor OX40 (CD134). Intravenous ivuxolimab was administered to patients every 2 weeks at six dose levels: 0.01, 0.1, 0.3, 1.5, 3 and 10 mg/kg. Of the 50 to 55 patients in dose escalation, 19 had hepatocellular carcinoma, around 15 had melanoma, 9 had renal cell carcinoma and 9 had head and neck cancer. The dose-escalation cohort was 82.7% male with a mean age of approximately 60 years, ranging from roughly 23 to 79. Prior anti-PD-1, anti-PD-L1 or anti-CTLA-4 therapy was permitted, and 40% of dose-escalation patients had received checkpoint inhibitors. Partial responses were achieved by three dose-escalation patients, of whom one had hepatocellular carcinoma and two had cutaneous melanoma. The purpose of peripheral TCRbeta sequencing was to test whether ivuxolimab changed TCR sequence diversity and led to clonal T-cell expansion. The paper reports the monotherapy dose-escalation portion (N of about 56 patients) of the phase I ivuxolimab trial.

Worth noting for this clone: The clone's antigen remains unknown. The input lacks base qualities; no much larger clone sits a single base away.

The trial excluded patients who had a history of autoimmune disease or who were on systemic immunosuppression. Peripheral blood for TCR sequencing was collected from all dose cohorts at baseline, on cycle 4 day 1, and on cycle 7 day 1. Samples were obtained from an open-label, multicenter, first-in-human phase I dose-escalation trial of ivuxolimab. Adults with locally advanced or metastatic melanoma, renal cell, hepatocellular, or head and neck squamous cell carcinoma were enrolled in the trial. Before TCR sequencing, CD4+ T cells and CD8+ T cells were sorted from peripheral blood as separate populations. To sequence the TCRbeta CDR3 region, genomic DNA was isolated from the sorted cells. The immunoSEQ Assay was used for sequencing of TCRbeta CDR3 regions. The clones in this table, taken by TCRdb from immuneACCESS, are in-frame only. Not every clone is retained; where verified, under half of the shortfall comes from an unresolved V gene, and the cause of the rest is unknown. For this sample the table gives 65,000 to 95,000 clones, of which 75% to 95% were detected only once. Jointly, the top ten make up approximately 6.5% of the sample.

Summary of the overall study and its limitations: Partial responders in the 0.1-3.0 mg/kg groups had among the lowest normalized peripheral clonal expansion, especially among CD8+ T cells. After ivuxolimab, expanded clones were on average more numerous among CD8+ T cells than among CD4+ T cells. Antigen specificity was not determined for the clonally expanded peripheral T cells. Clonal expansion of both CD4+ and CD8+ blood T cells was observed from baseline to week 6 at doses 0.1 to 3.0 mg/kg. Low levels of normalized T-cell clonal expansion were also seen in some patients who did not respond.

Source: CD4+ or CD8+ T cells sorted from blood, taken in a trial of the OX40 agonist ivuxolimab. The TCR originated in an adult with an advanced solid tumor such as melanoma, head and neck, liver or kidney cancer.

The CDR3: CASSTQQGWEQYF. The bases read TGTGCCAGCAGTACCCAACAGGGTTGGGAGCAGTACTTC. This sequence uses TRBV28 and TRBJ2-7; matching of 6 bases hints at TRBD1 as the D gene. The germline V gene supplies CDR1 MDHEN and CDR2 SYDVKM. Including cysteine and phenylalanine, the CDR3 has 13 amino acids. Only CDR3 DNA is held: 39 bases, read in frame from base 1. The junction shows trimming of 5 bases on V and 7 bases on J, plus 15 bases between the germline ends.